A selection of T cell receptor beta chains follows, all from one sample in a study of response to subunit inactivated influenza vaccine. TCRdb itself ran the RT-PCR reads through MiXCR, one entry per CDR3 protein. The repertoire includes 550,000 to 600,000 distinct CDR3 sequences, 10% to 15% of them detected once, and 10% to 13% sits in the top ten. The sample was PBMCs from blood, taken on the day of vaccination. These receptors were collected from a man aged 45 to 65 who received an inactivated influenza vaccine. Each CDR3 is given with its conserved first and last residue. A D gene is named only where the DNA matches it firmly. Not every row has a clone size; where given, it reads once, few, many or a size class.

>TRBV6-5|-|few|TRBJ1-5
CASSYGGQQPQHF
TGTGCCAGCAGTTACGGGGGGCAACAGCCCCAGCATTTT
>TRBV12-3/TRBV12-4|-|-|TRBJ2-3
CASSPSYTLRGNTQYF
TGTGCCAGCAGCCCATCATATACGCTAAGGGGTAATACGCAGTATTTT
>TRBV12-3/TRBV12-4|-|once|TRBJ2-7
CASSLAARLAIDEQYF
TGTGCCAGCAGTTTAGCGGCCCGGCTAGCGATCGACGAGCAGTACTTC
>TRBV6-2/TRBV6-3|TRBD1|-|TRBJ1-1
CASIQGGAAEAFF
TGTGCCAGCATCCAGGGGGGGGCTGCTGAAGCTTTCTTT
>TRBV5-1|TRBD1|many|TRBJ2-2
CASSAPDRSNTGELFF
TGCGCCAGCAGCGCCCCGGACAGGTCGAACACCGGGGAGCTGTTTTTT
>TRBV9|-|many|TRBJ2-7
CASSVDRADEQYF
TGTGCCAGCAGCGTAGATAGGGCAGACGAGCAGTACTTC
>TRBV2|-|-|TRBJ1-1
CASREGVTEAFF
TGTGCCAGCAGGGAAGGGGTGACTGAAGCTTTCTTT
>TRBV24-1|TRBD1|-|TRBJ2-5
CATSDLGQGEETQYF
TGTGCCACCAGTGATCTCGGACAGGGAGAAGAGACCCAGTACTTC
>TRBV4-3|-|few|TRBJ1-2
CASSQAGRQKSYGYTF
TGCGCCAGCAGCCAAGCAGGACGACAGAAAAGCTATGGCTACACCTTC
>TRBV2|-|-|TRBJ1-1
CASSERGGRFSEAFF
TGTGCCAGCAGTGAACGAGGGGGGCGATTCTCTGAAGCTTTCTTT
>TRBV12-3/TRBV12-4|TRBD1|many|TRBJ1-2
CASTLGQVVGYTF
TGTGCCAGCACCTTGGGACAGGTCGTAGGCTACACCTTC
>TRBV24-1|-|-|TRBJ2-3
CATSDLVWESTDTQYF
TGTGCCACCAGTGATTTGGTGTGGGAAAGCACAGATACGCAGTATTTT
>TRBV14|-|-|TRBJ2-1
CASSQDMWGGLYNEQFF
TGTGCCAGCAGCCAAGATATGTGGGGGGGCCTATACAATGAGCAGTTCTTC